A single sample is the source of the 10 T cell receptor beta chains below, sequenced in a study of beta chain features in type 1 diabetes. No antigen has been assigned to these receptors. Every bit of the isolated RNA underwent reverse transcription, so sequencing read expressed TCRB transcripts. TCRdb keeps only in-frame clones here, not all; method: immunoSEQ multiplex PCR. The table records 250,000 to 300,000 clones, roughly a quarter of them present only once. Study observations and caveats: Significant though moderate, a shortening of TCRB CDR3s appeared in all four CD4+ subsets of Type 1 diabetes patients.

Specimen: naive CD4+ T cells from blood. The source of these receptors is a woman under 40 with type 1 diabetes.

This clone is a singleton in its sample. CDR3 coding DNA: TGTGCCATGTCCCCATTTTCGCGGGCCTACACAGATACGCAGTATTTT. Translating it yields CAMSPFSRAYTDTQYF. The genes are TRBV10-3 and TRBJ2-3, with D maybe TRBD2 (5 bases). Germline V gene lookup returns CDR1 ENHRY and CDR2 SYGVKD. The V end was cut by 9 bases, the J end by 2 bases, with 21 bases between. The CDR3 contains 16 residues.

This clone turned up a few times. The chain is built from TRBV9 and TRBJ2-1; 9 bases are shared with TRBD2. Germline V CDR1 and CDR2: SGDLS, YYNGEE. The ends lost 0 bases at V and 15 bases at J; junction bases unmatched: 10. CDR3 size: 14 residues. CDR3 loop: CASSVGLAGGRLFF. The CDR3 coding sequence is TGTGCCAGCAGCGTAGGGTTGGCGGGAGGGCGACTGTTCTTC.

This clone was picked up a small number of times. This rearrangement joins TRBV23-1 to TRBJ2-7; 8 bases align to TRBD1. TRBV23-1 is known as an ORF, though its function is uncertain. This CDR3 contains 20 residues. V lost 2 bases and J lost 1; bases outside the gene matches: 19. The CDR3 loop is CASSQTRGPGGYDMSYEQYF. The CDR3 DNA is TGCGCCAGCAGTCAAACAAGGGGGCCAGGGGGCTACGACATGTCCTACGAGCAGTACTTC.

The chain links TRBV5-1 to TRBJ2-5; perhaps TRBD1 as D (5 bases). Between the trimmed V and J ends, which lost 0 bases and 6 bases, there was a span of 24 bases. The CDR3 sequence is 18 residues long. The V gene's germline CDR1 is SGHRS and CDR2 YFSETQ. DNA for the CDR3: TGCGCCAGCAGCTTGGGTGGTCTGATCGGCAGGGCTAAGAAGACCCAGTACTTC. Translation gives CASSLGGLIGRAKKTQYF. Using reference TRBV5-1 and TRBJ2-5 for the parts outside the CDR3, the full variable domain is KAGVTQTPRYLIKTRGQQVTLSCSPISGHRSVSWYQQTPGQGLQFLFEYFSETQRNKGNFPGRFSGRQFSNSRSEMNVSTLELGDSALYLCASSLGGLIGRAKKTQYFGPGTRLLVL.

This clone was seen a handful of times. V usage is TRBV7-2 and J usage is TRBJ1-2, with D uncertain. This CDR3 region has 14 residues. The V and J ends lost 1 base and 3 bases respectively, with 9 bases between them. CDR1 is SGHTA and CDR2 is FQGNSA in the germline V gene. CDR3 nucleotides: TGTGCCAGCAGCTTAGAGAACATTTACTATGGCTACACCTTC. This sequence encodes CASSLENIYYGYTF.

This clone has just a few counts. The chain couples TRBV19 to TRBJ2-5; 7 nucleotides agree with TRBD2. CDR1 is LNHDA and CDR2 is SQIVND in the germline V gene (reference sequence). CDR3 length equals 14 residues. J gave up 1 base and V 7 bases, and 6 bases lay outside the gene matches. The CDR3 spells CASKGLAGQETQYF. The CDR3 DNA reads TGTGCCAGTAAGGGTTTAGCGGGCCAAGAGACCCAGTACTTC.

This rearrangement joins TRBV2 to TRBJ2-7; TRBD1 matches 8 bases. Per germline, CDR1 SNHLY and CDR2 FYNNEI. V lost 6 bases to trimming and J lost 3 bases; unmatched junction nucleotides: 7. CDR3 size: 14 residues. In DNA, the CDR3 is TGTGCCAGCAGAGCAACAGGGGGGAACTACGAGCAGTACTTC. Translation gives CASRATGGNYEQYF.

The V call is TRBV14, the J call TRBJ2-1, with TRBD2 matching 7 bases. Losses at the gene ends were 3 bases for V and 12 bases for J; bases not matched to a gene: 14. Per the germline V gene, CDR1 is SGHDN and CDR2 is FVKESK. The CDR3 is 15 amino acids. The CDR3 DNA is TGTGCCAGCAGCCAGGGGACTATCGGAGGAGGGGTGCAGTTCTTC. This translates into CASSQGTIGGGVQFF.

V is TRBV29-1 and J is TRBJ1-2; D is possibly TRBD1 (5 bases). CDR3 length equals 13 residues. Trimming cost V 6 bases and J 11 bases, with 22 bases left between them. CDR1 is SQVTM and CDR2 is ANQGSEA in the germline V gene. This CDR3 is CSVRQLLRPYYTF. CDR3 nucleotide sequence: TGCAGCGTCCGACAGCTACTCCGTCCTTATTACACCTTC.

This clone has a handful of counts. The genes are TRBV27 and TRBJ1-1, with TRBD1 identical over 8 bases. V shed 5 bases and J 1 base; nucleotides not matched to a gene: 6. Germline CDR1 and CDR2: MNHEY and SMNVEV (reference sequence). CDR3 length equals 15 residues. CDR3 loop: CASSSHRGRNTEAFF. The DNA of the CDR3 is TGTGCCAGCAGTAGCCACAGGGGGAGGAACACTGAAGCTTTCTTT.